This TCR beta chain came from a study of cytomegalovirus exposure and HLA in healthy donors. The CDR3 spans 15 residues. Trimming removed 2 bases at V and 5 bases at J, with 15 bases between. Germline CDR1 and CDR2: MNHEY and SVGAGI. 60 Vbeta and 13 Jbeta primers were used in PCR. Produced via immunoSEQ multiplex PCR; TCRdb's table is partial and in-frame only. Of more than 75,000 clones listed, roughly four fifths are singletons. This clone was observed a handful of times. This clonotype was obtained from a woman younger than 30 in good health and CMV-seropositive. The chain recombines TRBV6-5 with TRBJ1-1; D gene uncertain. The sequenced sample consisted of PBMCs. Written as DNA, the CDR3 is TGTGCCAGCAGTTACGCGGCAGCCGGGAGGACTGAAGCTTTCTTT. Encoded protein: CASSYAAAGRTEAFF.